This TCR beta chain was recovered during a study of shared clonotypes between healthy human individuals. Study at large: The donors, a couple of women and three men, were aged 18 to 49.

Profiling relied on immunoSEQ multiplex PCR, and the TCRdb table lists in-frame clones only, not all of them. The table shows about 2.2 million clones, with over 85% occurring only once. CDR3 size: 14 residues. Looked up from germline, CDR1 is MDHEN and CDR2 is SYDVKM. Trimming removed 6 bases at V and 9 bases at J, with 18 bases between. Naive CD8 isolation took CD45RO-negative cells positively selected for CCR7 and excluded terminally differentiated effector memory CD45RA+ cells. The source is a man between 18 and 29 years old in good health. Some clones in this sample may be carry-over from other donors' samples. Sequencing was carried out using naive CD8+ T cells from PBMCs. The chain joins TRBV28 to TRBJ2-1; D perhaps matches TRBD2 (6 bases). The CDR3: CASSTRPGGPEQFF. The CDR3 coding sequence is TGTGCCAGCAGCACTCGGCCCGGGGGTCCTGAGCAGTTCTTC. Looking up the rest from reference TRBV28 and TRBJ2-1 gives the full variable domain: DVKVTQSSRYLVKRTGEKVFLECVQDMDHENMFWYRQDPGLGLRLIYFSYDVKMKEKGDIPEGYSVSREKKERFSLILESASTNQTSMYLCASSTRPGGPEQFFGPGTRLTVL.